The 8 T cell receptor beta chains given below trace back to one sample, sequenced in a study of cytomegalovirus exposure and HLA in healthy donors. In the PCR, 60 Vbeta and 13 Jbeta primers were used. TCRdb's copy holds only in-frame clones and misses some; the assay was immunoSEQ multiplex PCR. The sample contains over 85,000 clones, approximately 80% of which appear only once. Sequenced material: PBMCs. These receptors came from a male donor in good health and CMV-seropositive.

The chain joins TRBV2 to TRBJ1-2; TRBD1 agrees at 9 bases. The V and J ends lost 7 bases and 6 bases, in that order; junction bases with no gene match: 6. The CDR3 is 13 residues long. Germline V gene sequence: CDR1 SNHLY, CDR2 FYNNEI. CDR3 DNA sequence: TGTGCCAGCACCGGGACAGGGTACAATGGCTACACCTTC. It encodes CASTGTGYNGYTF.

This clone was picked up a small number of times. The chain joins TRBV6-6 to TRBJ2-7; TRBD2 might be the D (6 bases). Germline loops: CDR1 MNHNY, CDR2 SVGAGI (reference sequence). The CDR3 is 14 amino acids. Between the trimmed V and J ends, which lost 6 bases and 1 base, there was a span of 13 bases. CDR3 nucleotide sequence: TGTGCCAGCAGCCGCGGGACTTGGTCCTACGAGCAGTACTTC. It is translated as CASSRGTWSYEQYF.

This chain uses TRBV29-1 with TRBJ2-1, with 9 bases fitting TRBD2. The CDR3 is 16 amino acids. The V gene's germline CDR1 is SQVTM and CDR2 ANQGSEA. Trimming removed 0 bases from V and 4 bases from J; junction bases left unmatched: 7. CDR3 coding DNA: TGCAGCGTTGAAGATAGGCTAGCGGGAAAATACAATGAGCAGTTCTTC. It specifies CSVEDRLAGKYNEQFF.

This sequence joins TRBV28 and TRBJ2-7; 7 nucleotides align to TRBD1. CDR3 length: 13 residues. Germline CDR1 is MDHEN and CDR2 is SYDVKM. The V segment lost 5 bases and the J segment 5 bases; nucleotides outside the gene matches: 6. The CDR3 reads CASSTFDRDEQYF. The CDR3, as DNA: TGTGCCAGCAGTACCTTCGACAGGGACGAGCAGTACTTC.

The chain recombines TRBV6-1 with TRBJ2-3; D is uncertain. The CDR3 totals 12 residues. Per germline, CDR1 MNHNS and CDR2 SASEGT. The ends were cut back, 6 bases at V and 5 bases at J, with 9 bases in the middle. The CDR3 coding sequence is TGTGCCAGCAGGCGAGCTCGAGATACGCAGTATTTT. This sequence encodes CASRRARDTQYF.

The chain recombines TRBV28 with TRBJ2-7, with 7 bases aligning to TRBD2. The germline CDR1 and CDR2 sequences are MDHEN and SYDVKM. Unmatched junction bases numbered 12, after V lost 6 bases and J lost 7 bases. The CDR3 is made up of 14 amino acids. The CDR3 is CASSLSSWGGEQYF. The CDR3 region has the DNA TGTGCCAGCAGCCTATCAAGCTGGGGGGGGGAGCAGTACTTC.

This clone was observed a handful of times. The gene calls are TRBV7-9 and TRBJ2-7, with 7 bases aligning to TRBD2. This CDR3 region has 13 residues. Germline assignment: CDR1 SEHNR and CDR2 FQNEAQ (reference sequence). J was trimmed by 2 bases and V by 11 bases; bases with no gene match: 9. CDR3 DNA: TGTGCCTTCCCTGGGGGAGGGCCCTACGAGCAGTACTTC. Its protein product is CAFPGGGPYEQYF. Drawing the rest from reference TRBV7-9 and TRBJ2-7, the complete variable domain is DTGVSQNPRHKITKRGQNVTFRCDPISEHNRLYWYRQTLGQGPEFLTYFQNEAQLEKSRLLSDRFSAERPKGSFSTLEIQRTEQGDSAMYLCAFPGGGPYEQYFGPGTRLTVT.

The chain has TRBV28 and TRBJ1-1, with unresolved D. The germline gives CDR1 MDHEN, CDR2 SYDVKM. Trimming removed 1 base at V and 0 bases at J, with 9 bases between. There are 15 residues in the CDR3. The CDR3 bases are TGTGCCAGCAGTTTATACCGGGTTATGAACACTGAAGCTTTCTTT. Translation gives CASSLYRVMNTEAFF. Full variable domain (missing parts from reference TRBV28 and TRBJ1-1): DVKVTQSSRYLVKRTGEKVFLECVQDMDHENMFWYRQDPGLGLRLIYFSYDVKMKEKGDIPEGYSVSREKKERFSLILESASTNQTSMYLCASSLYRVMNTEAFFGQGTRLTVV.